This T cell receptor (beta chain) was captured in a study of blood T cell repertoires in COVID-19. Study at large: From T cells, B-cell-depleted T cells, or PBMCs came the material, which was cDNA or gDNA.

This CDR3 has 15 amino acids. Germline V gene sequence: CDR1 ENHRY, CDR2 SYGVKD. V was pared by 3 bases and J by 2 bases, with 13 bases between. TCRdb's table, derived via immunoSEQ multiplex PCR, lists solely in-frame clones and lacks some. The data contain about 430,000 clones, over 75% of them singletons. This TCR came from a woman in her 30s with acute COVID-19. The specimen sequenced was PBMCs or T cells enriched from blood (not recorded which). This chain links TRBV10-3 with TRBJ2-5, with a possible D match to TRBD1 (6 bases). For the CDR3, the DNA is TGTGCCATCAGTGAATTTAGGGGGTCTCAAGAGACCCAGTACTTC. Translated: CAISEFRGSQETQYF.